This TCR beta chain derives from a study of PD-1 blockade in classical Hodgkin lymphoma. Study overall: Every 2 weeks, patients got 3 mg/kg intravenous nivolumab.

Each and every patient relapsed after autologous stem cell transplantation, and patients got differing brentuximab vedotin exposure. Reported best responses ranged across complete response, partial response or progressive disease. As for this clone: The antigen is undetermined.

TCRdb's copy holds only in-frame clones and misses some; the assay was immunoSEQ multiplex PCR. The table lists 11,000 to 15,000 clones, roughly four fifths of them singletons. Study-level findings and limits: The CD4+ diversity rise by C4D1 was clearest in complete responders. Patients with a complete response exhibited baseline diversity comparable to newly diagnosed patients.

The clonotype was recovered from a human donor with classical Hodgkin lymphoma. Sample: peripheral blood mononuclear cells (PBMCs), taken at baseline.

CDR3 protein: CAIRFQGAPGYTF. CDR3 nucleotides: TGTGCCATCAGATTCCAGGGGGCGCCTGGCTACACCTTC. The chain couples TRBV10-3 to TRBJ1-2; 8 nucleotides match TRBD1. V gave up 6 bases and J gave up 7 bases; unmatched junction bases: 7. CDR1 and CDR2 (germline): ENHRY, SYGVKD. The CDR3 has 13 amino acids.